This TCR beta chain was recorded in a study of CD8+CD57+ T cells in acquired aplastic anemia. Study background: Sorting CD4+ and CD8+ cells gave DNA averaging around 3 ug. Findings of the study overall: Patients and controls shared under 35 CD8+ CDR3 sequences, which appeared highly expressed in patients and within their immunodominant clones. Controls did not differ significantly from patients in CD8+ Simpson's diversity.

As regards this clonotype: Its antigen is undetermined.

Using genomic DNA as the template, TCR beta VDJ and CDR3 profiling was carried out. TCRdb processed the reads anew with MiXCR; each CDR3 protein has one entry. Of approximately 300,000 distinct CDR3 sequences detected, 56% appear once; the ten largest clones hold roughly 1.2%. Germline V gene lookup returns CDR1 ENHRY and CDR2 SYGVKD. The CDR3 loop spans 14 amino acids. Trimming shortened V by 4 bases and J by 6 bases, and 16 bases separated the two germline ends. CD8+CD57+ cell expansion, shown by flow cytometry, had occurred in the patients selected for sequencing. Patient blood was sampled before any therapy had been received.

This chain joins TRBV10-3 and TRBJ2-7; perhaps TRBD2 as D (6 bases). The sample taken for sequencing was sorted CD4+, CD8+, or CD8+CD57+ T cells (not recorded which) from PBMCs. The TCR sequence derives from a human donor with aplastic anemia. CDR3 nucleotides: TGTGCCATCAGTGCGTTACCTAGGGGAGGCGAGCAGTACTTC. The encoded protein is CAISALPRGGEQYF.